A single sample gave rise to the 11 T cell receptor beta chains below, sequenced in a study of CD8 T cells in ankylosing spondylitis. One entry per CDR3 protein results from TCRdb running MiXCR on the 5' RACE reads. The sample lists approximately 42,000 distinct CDR3 sequences; about 10% were seen once. The sample comprised blood, either unsorted or a sorted T cell fraction (not recorded which). The receptors stem from a male donor with ankylosing spondylitis or in good health (not recorded which).

With regard to this clonotype: Compared with germline, one end of the junction differs, possibly owing to a read error. The genes are TRBV3-1 and TRBJ2-6; either TRBD1 or TRBD2 may fit D (6 bases each). Germline-derived CDR1 and CDR2 are LGHDT and YNNKEL (reference sequence). The CDR3 runs to 19 residues. The CDR3 DNA sequence: TGTGCCTGCAGCCAAGGTGGAACGGGGGCCCTCTCTGGGGCCAACGTCCTGACTTTC. Its protein product is CACSQGGTGALSGANVLTF.

This clonotype was seen repeatedly, ten times or more. The V and J genes are TRBV29-1 and TRBJ2-7; TRBD1 might be the D (5 bases). Germline assignment: CDR1 SQVTM and CDR2 ANQGSEA. The ends were cut back, 3 bases at V and 6 bases at J, with 9 bases in the middle. The CDR3 length is 11 residues. CDR3 bases: TGCAGCGTTGACGACAGAATCGAGCAGTACTTC. Translating gives CSVDDRIEQYF.

This clonotype was observed at least ten times. This chain joins TRBV5-1 and TRBJ2-1, with D unresolved. Germline-derived CDR1 and CDR2 are SGHRS and YFSETQ. With 2 bases removed from V and 8 bases from J, the gap between germline ends came to 17 bases. There are 15 residues in the CDR3. CDR3 DNA sequence: TGCGCCAGCAGCTTAGTTGGGTTGGGTGCTGATGAGCAGTTCTTC. Protein product: CASSLVGLGADEQFF.

The sample holds many counts of this clonotype. This chain connects TRBV24-1 to TRBJ1-5; the match to TRBD1 covers 7 bases. CDR1 is KGHDR, CDR2 SFDVKD, per germline. J gave up 0 bases and V 7 bases, and 11 bases lay outside the gene matches. This CDR3 region has 17 residues. The CDR3 DNA follows: TGTGCCACCAGACTAATAACCGGGACAGCTAGCAATCAGCCCCAGCATTTT. Encoded protein: CATRLITGTASNQPQHF.

The chain couples TRBV7-2 to TRBJ1-2; D is uncertain. Trimming shortened V by 5 bases and J by 7 bases, and 23 bases separated the two germline ends. The germline V gene has CDR1 SGHTA and CDR2 FQGNSA. The CDR3 is 16 residues long. For the CDR3, the DNA is TGTGCCAGCAGCCCACGGTTTGGGGAGCCTACGTCTGGCTACACCTTC. Residues: CASSPRFGEPTSGYTF.

This clonotype has a handful of counts. The chain links TRBV5-4 to TRBJ1-4; D remains unclear. V was shortened by 0 bases and J by 0 bases, with 9 bases between the two germline ends. Germline-derived CDR1 and CDR2 are SGHNT and YYREEE (reference sequence). The CDR3 runs 16 residues. CDR3: CASSLGSPTTNEKLFF. In DNA, the CDR3 is TGTGCCAGCAGCTTGGGCTCCCCCACAACTAATGAAAAACTGTTTTTT.

The table lists this clonotype with many counts. V usage is TRBV29-1 and J usage is TRBJ2-6, with D possibly called TRBD1 or TRBD2 (5 bases each). The germline CDR1 and CDR2 sequences are SQVTM and ANQGSEA. This CDR3 is built from 13 residues. The V and J ends lost 4 bases and 2 bases respectively, with 6 bases between them. The CDR3 coding sequence is TGCAGCGTTGGGGGGACTGGGGCCAACGTCCTGACTTTC. Residues: CSVGGTGANVLTF.

The sample holds many counts of this clonotype. The chain couples TRBV29-1 to TRBJ1-2; D uncertain. Germline values: CDR1 SQVTM, CDR2 ANQGSEA. The CDR3 length is 15 residues. With 6 bases removed from V and 4 bases from J, the gap between germline ends came to 21 bases. In DNA form, the CDR3 reads TGCAGCGTCCTGCGATGGACGCACTTCGGCTATGGCTACACCTTC. Translating gives CSVLRWTHFGYGYTF.

This clonotype was counted ten times or more. The V call is TRBV6-5, the J call TRBJ2-7, with D maybe TRBD2 (7 bases). Trimming removed 3 bases at V and 2 bases at J, with 17 bases between. CDR1 is MNHEY and CDR2 is SVGAGI in the germline V gene. CDR3 size: 16 residues. CDR3 residues: CASSYRPGGLAYEQYF. In DNA, the CDR3 is TGTGCCAGCAGTTATCGACCGGGGGGCCTAGCCTACGAGCAGTACTTC.

This clonotype was found many times. The chain combines TRBV12-3 or TRBV12-4 with TRBJ2-2; D uncertain. The V end lost 3 bases, the J end lost 5 bases, and 13 bases lay between the germline ends. CDR3 length equals 15 residues. CDR3 DNA: TGTGCCAGCAGTTTTCCTCTTCTGGGGACCGGGGAGCTGTTTTTT. Amino acid sequence: CASSFPLLGTGELFF.

This sequence joins TRBV20-1 and TRBJ2-1, with D perhaps TRBD2 (5 bases). Germline V gene sequence: CDR1 DFQATT, CDR2 SNEGSKA (reference sequence). Trimming stripped 0 bases from V and 3 bases from J, with 15 bases between. The CDR3 has 16 residues. CDR3 region: CSARDRRRSVYNEQFF. In nucleotides, the CDR3 is TGCAGTGCTAGAGATAGGAGGCGTTCCGTCTACAATGAGCAGTTCTTC.